What follows are 3 T cell receptor beta chains derived from one specimen sequenced in a study of T cells in Graves' hyperthyroidism and ophthalmopathy (dated 2019 in TCRdb). Libraries were prepared through multiplex PCR. Sequencing instrument: Illumina HiSeq 2000. Amplification of TCR beta CDR3 regions was carried out from RNA transcripts. The TCR CDR3 was subjected to a first round of RT-PCR using the HTBI primer set and the Qiagen OneStep RT-PCR kit. Clones were called with MiXCR by TCRdb after fastp trimmed the public reads at Q25, and only in-frame beta chains were retained. Each record represents a unique CDR3 protein, reported with the most common genes and DNA among its rows. The sample table contains 490,000 or so distinct CDR3 sequences; only one count was recorded for 16% of them. The top ten clonotypes cover over 25% of the sample. Sequencing was done on a sample of blood. The receptors shown here come from a woman aged 25 to 39 with Graves' ophthalmopathy.

This chain uses TRBV7-6 with TRBJ1-6; D is undetermined. CDR1 is SGHVS, CDR2 FNYEAQ, per germline. This CDR3 contains 14 residues. The V end was cut by 2 bases, the J end by 5 bases, with 7 bases between. This chain's CDR3 is CASSLSPDNSPLHF. The CDR3 DNA sequence: TGTGCCAGCAGCTTATCCCCAGATAATTCACCCCTCCACTTT.

This clonotype was detected many times. The genes are TRBV5-1 and TRBJ2-7; 7 bases fit TRBD2. The J segment lost 3 bases and the V segment lost 1 base, leaving 4 bases of the junction unmatched. The CDR3 contains 14 residues. Germline loops: CDR1 SGHRS, CDR2 YFSETQ. CDR3 region: CASSLQRDRYEQYF. Here the CDR3 DNA reads TGCGCCAGCAGCTTGCAGCGGGACCGCTACGAGCAGTACTTC.

V is TRBV30 and J is TRBJ1-6; 8 positions match TRBD1. The germline CDR1 and CDR2 sequences are GTSNPN and SVGIG (reference sequence). The CDR3 has 14 amino acids. The junction had 2 bases not matched to a gene; V was cut back by 0 bases and J by 7 bases. The CDR3 DNA reads TGTGCCTGGAGTGTCAGGGGGCCGAATTCACCCCTCCACTTT. This sequence encodes CAWSVRGPNSPLHF.